This T cell receptor beta chain was documented in a study of T-cell memory formation after mild COVID-19. This clonotype was counted between two and nine times. What it binds is not known. Germline V gene sequence: CDR1 SEHNR, CDR2 FQNEAQ (reference sequence). Germline trimming cut 5 bases from V and 2 bases from J; bases unmatched to any gene: 7. The CDR3 extends over 15 amino acids. Findings and caveats of the study: Several responding clones turned up in pre-infection memory, indicating that cross-reactive memory may have taken part.

One entry per CDR3 protein, called by TCRdb with MiXCR from the 5' RACE reads. The sample records about 170,000 distinct CDR3 sequences, under 15% being singletons. This TCR derives from a man younger than 30 who had mild COVID-19 (a few samples of this study predate the infection). Cell type and time point are not known. The sequenced sample was PBMCs or a T cell subset sorted from them (not recorded which). The gene calls are TRBV7-9 and TRBJ2-5; 8 bases fit TRBD1. CDR3 sequence reads: CASSHIHRGQETQYF. Written as DNA, the CDR3 is TGTGCCAGCAGCCACATACACAGGGGGCAAGAGACCCAGTACTTC.